Following are 29 T cell receptor beta chains from one sample sequenced in a study of T cell changes during pregnancy in multiple sclerosis. The data were produced by immunoSEQ multiplex PCR, yet TCRdb's version contains in-frame clones alone and is incomplete. The table shows over 30,000 clones, with around 91% occurring only once. This material consisted of CD4+ T cells from peripheral blood mononuclear cells, taken in the second trimester of pregnancy. Source of these receptors: a female donor in good health, enrolled as a control in a pregnancy study.

The chain has TRBV25-1 and TRBJ1-1; a weak D match, TRBD1 (5 bases). The germline V and J ends were trimmed by 6 bases and 4 bases, with 21 bases remaining between them. Germline V lookup: CDR1 MGHDK, CDR2 SYGVNS. This CDR3 has 16 amino acids. The CDR3 DNA is TGTGCCAGCAGAATTTCTGGCGGGGGGTCGGCCACTGAAGCTTTCTTT. Amino acids: CASRISGGGSATEAFF.

The genes are TRBV6-1 and TRBJ1-6; a possible D gene is TRBD1 (5 bases). This CDR3 region has 12 residues. The V gene lost 8 bases and the J gene lost 7 bases, with 9 bases spanning the gap. Germline assignment: CDR1 MNHNS and CDR2 SASEGT. The CDR3 here is CASGRGNSPLHF. As DNA, the CDR3 is TGTGCCAGCGGACGGGGGAATTCACCCCTCCACTTT.

This clone was seen a handful of times. This rearrangement joins TRBV2 to TRBJ1-5; TRBD1 matches 8 bases. The CDR3 sequence is 16 residues long. V shed 3 bases, J shed 8 bases, and the junction held 12 bases outside the gene matches. CDR1 is SNHLY, CDR2 FYNNEI, per germline. CDR3: CASSEAGGSPGEPQHF. The CDR3 coding sequence is TGTGCCAGCAGTGAGGCAGGGGGCTCTCCCGGGGAGCCCCAGCATTTT.

V and J are TRBV6-6 and TRBJ2-1; 7 positions match TRBD2. Germline V gene lookup returns CDR1 MNHNY and CDR2 SVGAGI (reference sequence). The ends lost 2 bases at V and 6 bases at J; junction bases unmatched: 1. The CDR3 spans 13 residues. The CDR3 nucleotides are TGTGCCAGCAGTTACGGGGAGGGCAATGAGCAGTTCTTC. Protein sequence: CASSYGEGNEQFF.

The V call is TRBV10-3, the J call TRBJ1-5; D perhaps matches TRBD1 (5 bases). This CDR3 spans 12 amino acids. Germline CDR1 and CDR2: ENHRY and SYGVKD. With 6 bases removed from V and 4 bases from J, the gap between germline ends came to 7 bases. The CDR3: CAIRSGNQPQHF. The DNA of the CDR3 is TGTGCCATCAGGTCAGGGAATCAGCCCCAGCATTTT.

In nucleotides, the CDR3 is TGTGCCAGCCAACTTGGGGCAGATTACAATCAGCCCCAGCATTTT. Amino acid sequence: CASQLGADYNQPQHF. V gene TRBV2 combines with J gene TRBJ1-5, with a weak D call TRBD1 (5 bases). CDR1 and CDR2 (germline): SNHLY, FYNNEI. V was trimmed by 8 bases and J by 3 bases, leaving 17 bases between them. The CDR3 spans 15 residues.

V usage is TRBV6-5 and J usage is TRBJ1-2, with TRBD1 as a possible D gene (5 bases). Per germline, CDR1 MNHEY and CDR2 SVGAGI. CDR3 length equals 13 residues. V shed 4 bases and J shed 5 bases, with 11 bases lying between them. CDR3 sequence (DNA): TGTGCCAGCAGTTCCATAAGGGGTTATGGCTACACCTTC. It specifies CASSSIRGYGYTF.

This clone appeared once. This chain links TRBV2 with TRBJ2-3, with 9 bases matching TRBD1. There are 15 residues in the CDR3. Germline V gives CDR1 SNHLY, CDR2 FYNNEI. J lost 2 bases, V lost 6 bases, and 6 bases had no gene match. The CDR3 loop is CASSRDREITDTQYF. The CDR3 nucleotides read TGTGCCAGCAGCCGGGACAGGGAAATCACAGATACGCAGTATTTT.

In DNA form, the CDR3 reads TGTGCCACCTCCCTCACTAGCGGGGGACTCACAGATACGCAGTATTTT. It codes for CATSLTSGGLTDTQYF. This chain joins TRBV19 and TRBJ2-3, with 11 bases fitting TRBD2. Looked up from germline, CDR1 is LNHDA and CDR2 is SQIVND (reference sequence). There are 16 residues in the CDR3. Unmatched junction bases numbered 11, after V lost 10 bases and J lost 2 bases.

This CDR3 is CASSLRRGDSYEQYF. The CDR3 nucleotides are TGTGCCAGCAGCTTAAGGCGCGGGGACTCCTACGAGCAGTACTTC. This chain joins TRBV7-3 and TRBJ2-7; a possible D gene is TRBD2 (6 bases). The V end lost 1 base, the J end lost 0 bases, and 10 bases lay between the germline ends. The CDR3 spans 15 residues. Germline loops: CDR1 SGHTA, CDR2 FQGTGA.

In this sample, this clone turned up once. This rearrangement joins TRBV30 to TRBJ2-5, with a possible D match to TRBD1 (5 bases). Gene TRBJ2-7 matches the end of the DNA better, so the J call may be wrong. CDR1 and CDR2 (germline): GTSNPN, SVGIG (reference sequence). The CDR3 covers 14 residues. The CDR3 loop reads CAWDTQGSAYEQYF. CDR3 in DNA: TGTGCCTGGGACACTCAGGGTTCGGCGTACGAGCAGTACTTC.

The chain employs TRBV9 and TRBJ1-2; maybe TRBD1 (6 bases). Germline V lookup: CDR1 SGDLS, CDR2 YYNGEE. There are 15 residues in the CDR3. The V end lost 4 bases, the J end lost 4 bases, and 17 bases lay between the germline ends. The CDR3 region is CASSRAPDRSYGYTF. CDR3 bases: TGTGCCAGCAGCCGCGCCCCCGACAGGAGCTATGGCTACACCTTC.

The chain uses TRBV5-1 and TRBJ1-1; the D gene is possibly TRBD1 (5 bases). Per the germline V gene, CDR1 is SGHRS and CDR2 is YFSETQ. CDR3 length equals 13 residues. V lost 7 bases to trimming and J lost 0 bases, with 10 bases between them. In nucleotides, the CDR3 is TGCGCCAGCGGGGGGGGGATGAACACTGAAGCTTTCTTT. It codes for CASGGGMNTEAFF.

The chain has TRBV5-6 and TRBJ1-2, with D perhaps TRBD1 (6 bases). The CDR3 contains 13 residues. V shed 0 bases and J shed 8 bases, with 11 bases lying between them. Germline assignment: CDR1 SGHDT and CDR2 YYEEEE. CDR3 region: CASSLGGRGGYTF. DNA for the CDR3: TGTGCCAGCAGCTTGGGGGGGCGCGGGGGCTACACCTTC.

The rearrangement links TRBV19 to TRBJ2-7; D might be TRBD1 (7 bases). Trimming took off 3 bases at V and 2 bases at J, with 20 bases between the two ends. The CDR3 sequence is 17 residues long. Germline-derived CDR1 and CDR2 are LNHDA and SQIVND (reference sequence). CDR3 protein: CASSMMTAGGPPYEQYF. The CDR3 nucleotides are TGTGCCAGTAGTATGATGACGGCAGGGGGGCCCCCCTACGAGCAGTACTTC.

The J gene is TRBJ1-3, the V gene TRBV28; 8 bases align to TRBD1. V lost 6 bases, J lost 4 bases, and 8 bases stayed unmatched. CDR1 MDHEN and CDR2 SYDVKM come from the germline V gene. The CDR3 is 15 residues long. The CDR3: CASRTTGGSGNTIYF. For the CDR3, the DNA is TGTGCCAGCAGGACTACAGGGGGTTCAGGAAACACCATATATTTT.

The chain uses TRBV7-2 and TRBJ2-1; TRBD1 is a possible D gene (5 bases). The V end lost 2 bases, the J end lost 0 bases, and 11 bases lay between the germline ends. The CDR3 is 16 amino acids. Germline-derived CDR1 and CDR2 are SGHTA and FQGNSA. CDR3 in DNA: TGTGCCAGCAGCTTAAAGGTGACAGTCTCCTACAATGAGCAGTTCTTC. It specifies CASSLKVTVSYNEQFF.

The chain employs TRBV2 and TRBJ2-1, with 8 bases aligning to TRBD1. CDR3 length: 14 residues. Looked up from germline, CDR1 is SNHLY and CDR2 is FYNNEI. V was clipped by 6 bases and J by 5 bases; unmatched bases: 6. The CDR3 coding sequence is TGTGCCAGCAGGGGGGACAGGACACACAATGAGCAGTTCTTC. It is translated as CASRGDRTHNEQFF.

The V call is TRBV5-1, the J call TRBJ1-1, with TRBD1 matching 8 bases. The CDR3 is made up of 13 amino acids. V shed 7 bases and J 1 base; nucleotides not matched to a gene: 3. CDR1 is SGHRS, CDR2 YFSETQ, per germline. Written as DNA, the CDR3 is TGCGCCAGCCAAGGACAGGGGAACACTGAAGCTTTCTTT. This sequence encodes CASQGQGNTEAFF.

The J gene is TRBJ2-1, the V gene TRBV14; D is unresolved. Germline V CDR1 and CDR2: SGHDN, FVKESK. This CDR3 region has 13 residues. V lost 0 bases and J 9 bases, leaving 9 bases between the germline ends. The CDR3 nucleotides read TGTGCCAGCAGCCAAGATCTAGGAGCTGAGCAGTTCTTC. Translation: CASSQDLGAEQFF.

Worth noting for this clone: This sample includes further DNA sequences coding for the same CDR3. V and J are TRBV2 and TRBJ2-1; 8 bases are a match to TRBD1. The CDR3 extends over 16 amino acids. The V segment lost 6 bases and the J segment 5 bases; nucleotides outside the gene matches: 12. Germline loops: CDR1 SNHLY, CDR2 FYNNEI. The CDR3 region has the DNA TGTGCCAGCAGGGCCCAGGACAGGGTGTGGGACAATGAGCAGTTCTTC. Protein sequence: CASRAQDRVWDNEQFF.

The rearrangement uses TRBV12-5 and TRBJ1-1; unclear D gene. There are 13 residues in the CDR3. Germline-derived CDR1 and CDR2 are LGHNT and FRNRAP. V was shortened by 2 bases and J by 0 bases, with 4 bases between the two germline ends. CDR3 region: CASGLSVNTEAFF. CDR3 bases: TGTGCTAGTGGTTTGTCGGTGAACACTGAAGCTTTCTTT.

The rearrangement links TRBV2 to TRBJ2-5, with TRBD2 identical over 7 bases. The CDR3 runs 14 residues. V gave up 5 bases and J gave up 2 bases; unmatched junction bases: 5. Germline V gene sequence: CDR1 SNHLY, CDR2 FYNNEI. CDR3 coding DNA: TGTGCCAGCAGTCGGGACTACACTCAAGAGACCCAGTACTTC. It encodes CASSRDYTQETQYF.

The gene calls are TRBV7-3 and TRBJ2-2; 15 nucleotides match TRBD2. CDR1 and CDR2 from the germline V gene are SGHTA and FQGTGA. The CDR3 length is 18 residues. After removal of 5 bases from V and 1 base from J, the junction contained 5 bases not matched to a gene. This CDR3 is CASSPGLAGGVNTGELFF. The CDR3, as DNA: TGTGCCAGCAGCCCAGGACTAGCGGGGGGGGTGAACACCGGGGAGCTGTTTTTT.

J is TRBJ2-1 and V is TRBV4-1, with TRBD1 matching 9 bases. Germline CDR1 reads MGHRA; CDR2 reads YSYEKL. This CDR3 has 11 amino acids. V dropped 6 bases and J dropped 9; count of bases not matched to a gene: 0. The CDR3, as DNA: TGCGCCAGCAGGACAGGGGGTGAGCAGTTCTTC. Translating gives CASRTGGEQFF.

The CDR3: CASSRSGGAADTQYF. The CDR3 coding sequence is TGTGCCAGCAGCCGTAGCGGGGGGGCCGCAGATACGCAGTATTTT. The J gene is TRBJ2-3, the V gene TRBV6-4, with TRBD2 identical over 11 bases. The germline CDR1 and CDR2 sequences are MRHNA and SNTAGT. The V gene end was trimmed by 6 bases and the J gene end by 4 bases; junction bases not matched to a gene: 6. This CDR3 is built from 15 residues.

This CDR3 is CASSYLVTEAFF. CDR3 nucleotide sequence: TGTGCCAGCAGTTATCTTGTCACTGAAGCTTTCTTT. This chain connects TRBV6-6 to TRBJ1-1; D not resolved. Germline assignment: CDR1 MNHNY and CDR2 SVGAGI (reference sequence). V dropped 3 bases and J dropped 4 bases, with 6 bases sitting between them. The CDR3 covers 12 residues.

The chain is built from TRBV14 and TRBJ1-6, with a weak D call TRBD1 (6 bases). V was shortened by 1 base and J by 10 bases, with 14 bases between the two germline ends. The V gene's germline CDR1 is SGHDN and CDR2 FVKESK. The CDR3 consists of 15 residues. Written as DNA, the CDR3 is TGTGCCAGCAGCCAAGGCCAGGGGCTGTTGTCACCCCTCCACTTT. Translation gives CASSQGQGLLSPLHF.

This rearrangement joins TRBV11-1 to TRBJ2-7, with unresolved D. Germline-derived CDR1 and CDR2 are SGHAT and FQDESV (reference sequence). V was trimmed by 5 bases and J by 0 bases, leaving 8 bases between them. This CDR3 contains 13 residues. CDR3 region: CASSQRSSYEQYF. The CDR3 DNA sequence: TGTGCCAGCAGCCAAAGGAGCTCCTACGAGCAGTACTTC.